These T cell receptor beta chains were read from a single sample in a study of breast tumors, draining lymph nodes, adjacent tissues. TCRdb itself ran the multiplex PCR reads through MiXCR, one entry per CDR3 protein. The sample records about 94,000 distinct CDR3 sequences, approximately 29% being singletons. The sequenced material came from axillary lymph node tissue. The receptors were gathered from a female donor with breast cancer. Some clones in this sample may be carry-over from other donors' samples. Each CDR3 is given with its conserved first and last residue. Fields, in order: J gene, D gene, V gene, clone size, CDR3 DNA, CDR3 protein. The D gene is left open where the match is weak. Part of the rows lack a size; the others show once, few, many or a class for expanded clones.

J gene: TRBJ2-3; D gene: .; V gene: TRBV10-3; clone size: .; CDR3 DNA: TGTGCCACGCGTGGGAGTCTAGCCCCCACAGATACGCAGTATTTT; CDR3 protein: CATRGSLAPTDTQYF
J gene: TRBJ2-7; D gene: TRBD2; V gene: TRBV5-1; clone size: many; CDR3 DNA: TGCGCCAGCAGCTCCAGTCTGAGCGGGGGGATCTACGAGCAGTACTTC; CDR3 protein: CASSSSLSGGIYEQYF
J gene: TRBJ2-2; D gene: TRBD2; V gene: TRBV5-1; clone size: many; CDR3 DNA: TGCGCCAGCTCGGAGGGACTAGCGGGGAACACCGGGGAGCTGTTTTTT; CDR3 protein: CASSEGLAGNTGELFF
J gene: TRBJ1-5; D gene: .; V gene: TRBV30; clone size: many; CDR3 DNA: TGTGCCTGGAGTGTAGGAACAGGCGGTCAGCCCCAGCATTTT; CDR3 protein: CAWSVGTGGQPQHF
J gene: TRBJ1-5; D gene: TRBD1; V gene: TRBV7-8; clone size: .; CDR3 DNA: TGTGCCAGCAGCTGGGACAGGGTTTTCAGCAAACATCCCCAGCATTTT; CDR3 protein: CASSWDRVFSKHPQHF
J gene: TRBJ2-7; D gene: TRBD2; V gene: TRBV2; clone size: .; CDR3 DNA: TGTGCCAGCCAGGGGCTAGCGGGGATTGGGTACGAGCAGTACTTC; CDR3 protein: CASQGLAGIGYEQYF
J gene: TRBJ1-3; D gene: .; V gene: TRBV5-1; clone size: .; CDR3 DNA: TGCGCCAGCAGCCCAGTAGGAAGAGCTGGAAACACCATATATTTT; CDR3 protein: CASSPVGRAGNTIYF
J gene: TRBJ1-5; D gene: TRBD1; V gene: TRBV30; clone size: .; CDR3 DNA: TGTGCCTGGAGTTTTGGGACAGGGGGCTGTCAGCCCCAGCACTTT; CDR3 protein: CAWSFGTGGCQPQHF
J gene: TRBJ1-1; D gene: .; V gene: TRBV30; clone size: few; CDR3 DNA: TGTGCCTGGAGTGTACAAGGGGCAGGCTTCTTGAAGGCTTTCTTT; CDR3 protein: CAWSVQGAGFLKAFF
J gene: TRBJ2-3; D gene: .; V gene: TRBV3-2; clone size: .; CDR3 DNA: .; CDR3 protein: CASSQYVPGGVAGGTDTQYF
J gene: TRBJ1-1; D gene: TRBD1; V gene: TRBV7-9; clone size: many; CDR3 DNA: TGTGCCAGCAGCTTAGCAGGGGGCTCGGTCCTGACTGAAGCTTTCTTT; CDR3 protein: CASSLAGGSVLTEAFF
J gene: TRBJ1-2; D gene: .; V gene: TRBV24-1; clone size: medium-sized; CDR3 DNA: TGTGCCACCAGTGATCCCTCTAAGGACCTTAACTATGGCTACACCTTC; CDR3 protein: CATSDPSKDLNYGYTF
J gene: TRBJ1-1; D gene: .; V gene: TRBV19; clone size: .; CDR3 DNA: TGTGCCAGTACGATACCGGGCTCCAACACTGAAGCTTTCTTT; CDR3 protein: CASTIPGSNTEAFF
J gene: TRBJ1-1; D gene: .; V gene: TRBV29-1; clone size: many; CDR3 DNA: TGCAGCGTTACGGGACTGAACACTGAAGCTTTCTTT; CDR3 protein: CSVTGLNTEAFF
J gene: TRBJ2-1; D gene: .; V gene: TRBV7-3; clone size: many; CDR3 DNA: TGTGCCAGCAGCCCGGGACGAAACTACAATGAGCAGTTCTTC; CDR3 protein: CASSPGRNYNEQFF
J gene: TRBJ1-3; D gene: .; V gene: TRBV19; clone size: many; CDR3 DNA: TGTGCCAGTAAATCGTCGGGCAGGGAGACAAGAAACACCATATATTTT; CDR3 protein: CASKSSGRETRNTIYF
J gene: TRBJ2-1; D gene: .; V gene: TRBV5-1; clone size: many; CDR3 DNA: TGCGCCAGCAGCTTGGTGTTGGGGTTGACCAGCTCCCCATACAATGAGCAGTTCTTC; CDR3 protein: CASSLVLGLTSSPYNEQFF
J gene: TRBJ2-2; D gene: .; V gene: TRBV5-1; clone size: many; CDR3 DNA: TGCGCCAGCAGCTTGGCCCGAGGGGAAACCGGGGAGCTGTTTTTT; CDR3 protein: CASSLARGETGELFF
J gene: TRBJ2-1; D gene: .; V gene: TRBV10-3; clone size: many; CDR3 DNA: TGTGCCATCAGTGAGTCTGGCGGCAGCTCCTACAATGAGCAGTTCTTC; CDR3 protein: CAISESGGSSYNEQFF
J gene: TRBJ2-7; D gene: TRBD1; V gene: TRBV6-2/TRBV6-3; clone size: .; CDR3 DNA: TGTGCCAGCAGTCACCGGGGACAGGGTTACGAGCAGTACTTC; CDR3 protein: CASSHRGQGYEQYF
J gene: TRBJ2-7; D gene: TRBD1; V gene: TRBV19; clone size: many; CDR3 DNA: TGTGCCAGTAGTCTGGGGCCGGGACAGGCCTTCTACGAGCAGTACTTC; CDR3 protein: CASSLGPGQAFYEQYF
J gene: TRBJ2-5; D gene: .; V gene: TRBV6-6; clone size: .; CDR3 DNA: TGTGCCAGCAGTAACGCTCTGCCAGGGCAGGGACAAGAAACCCAGTACTTC; CDR3 protein: CASSNALPGQGQETQYF
J gene: TRBJ2-1; D gene: .; V gene: TRBV20-1; clone size: many; CDR3 DNA: TGCAGTGCTGTCCGGGACTGGGGTTACAATGAGCAGTTCTTC; CDR3 protein: CSAVRDWGYNEQFF
J gene: TRBJ2-1; D gene: .; V gene: TRBV12-3/TRBV12-4; clone size: many; CDR3 DNA: TGTGCCAGCAGTCCCGGGACCAGAGGGGATGGAGTGCAGTTCTTC; CDR3 protein: CASSPGTRGDGVQFF